This is a list of T cell receptor beta chains from one sample in a study of blood T cells in healthy people across ages. TCRdb processed the 5' RACE reads anew with MiXCR; each CDR3 protein has one entry. The sample contains over a million distinct CDR3 sequences, approximately 42% of which appear only once. Sequenced sample: blood. Receptors were obtained from a woman aged 18-29 years in good health. The CDR3 runs from the conserved cysteine through the conserved F or W. Each record gives: J gene, D gene, V gene, clone size, CDR3 length, CDR3 protein, CDR3 DNA. The D gene is left open where the match is weak. The size entry is marked missing in some rows and otherwise reads once, few, many or a size class.

J gene: TRBJ1-4
D gene: TRBD1
V gene: TRBV20-1
clone size: .
CDR3 length: 14
CDR3 protein: CSARVATGGEKLFF
CDR3 DNA: TGCAGTGCTAGAGTGGCGACAGGGGGTGAAAAACTGTTTTTT

J gene: TRBJ2-5
D gene: .
V gene: TRBV5-6
clone size: .
CDR3 length: 19
CDR3 protein: CASSLAKSAGLPQSETQYF
CDR3 DNA: TGTGCCAGCAGCTTGGCCAAGTCGGCGGGGCTGCCCCAATCAGAGACCCAGTACTTC

J gene: TRBJ2-7
D gene: .
V gene: TRBV2
clone size: few
CDR3 length: 12
CDR3 protein: CASKWGGYEQYF
CDR3 DNA: TGTGCCAGCAAGTGGGGAGGCTACGAGCAGTACTTC

J gene: TRBJ2-1
D gene: .
V gene: TRBV5-8
clone size: .
CDR3 length: 15
CDR3 protein: CASSLAHTMRDEQFF
CDR3 DNA: TGTGCCAGCAGCTTGGCCCATACAATGAGGGATGAGCAGTTCTTC

J gene: TRBJ2-7
D gene: .
V gene: TRBV5-1
clone size: few
CDR3 length: 15
CDR3 protein: CASSLAPGNLYEQYF
CDR3 DNA: TGCGCCAGCAGCTTGGCTCCTGGAAACCTCTACGAGCAGTACTTC

J gene: TRBJ1-1
D gene: TRBD1
V gene: TRBV7-2
clone size: few
CDR3 length: 15
CDR3 protein: CASIRDRGRNTEAFF
CDR3 DNA: TGTGCCAGCATCCGGGACAGGGGGCGGAACACTGAAGCTTTCTTT

J gene: TRBJ2-7
D gene: TRBD1
V gene: TRBV3-1
clone size: .
CDR3 length: 15
CDR3 protein: CASSQSGDRGYEQYF
CDR3 DNA: TGTGCCAGCAGCCAATCAGGGGACAGGGGCTACGAGCAGTACTTC

J gene: TRBJ2-3
D gene: .
V gene: TRBV20-1
clone size: .
CDR3 length: 14
CDR3 protein: CSAFPGHKTDTQYF
CDR3 DNA: TGCAGTGCTTTTCCGGGACACAAGACAGATACGCAGTATTTT

J gene: TRBJ1-1
D gene: TRBD1
V gene: TRBV6-8
clone size: once
CDR3 length: 16
CDR3 protein: CASRYGGQGDTTEAFF
CDR3 DNA: TGTGCCAGCAGGTACGGGGGGCAGGGGGACACCACTGAAGCTTTCTTT

J gene: TRBJ2-1
D gene: TRBD1
V gene: TRBV25-1
clone size: .
CDR3 length: 15
CDR3 protein: CASSRQGAWYNEQFF
CDR3 DNA: TGTGCCAGCAGTAGACAGGGGGCATGGTACAATGAGCAGTTCTTC

J gene: TRBJ2-7
D gene: .
V gene: TRBV29-1
clone size: .
CDR3 length: 12
CDR3 protein: CSVDQGSYEQYF
CDR3 DNA: TGCAGCGTTGATCAGGGGTCCTACGAGCAGTACTTC

J gene: TRBJ2-5
D gene: TRBD2
V gene: TRBV20-1
clone size: .
CDR3 length: 14
CDR3 protein: CSARAGTNKETQYF
CDR3 DNA: TGCAGTGCTAGGGCCGGGACTAACAAAGAGACCCAGTACTTC

J gene: TRBJ2-3
D gene: .
V gene: TRBV7-3
clone size: .
CDR3 length: 13
CDR3 protein: CASSAVSTDTQYF
CDR3 DNA: TGTGCCAGCAGCGCGGTTAGCACAGATACGCAGTATTTT

J gene: TRBJ2-5
D gene: .
V gene: TRBV29-1
clone size: many
CDR3 length: 11
CDR3 protein: CSVDNRETQYF
CDR3 DNA: TGCAGCGTGGATAATCGGGAGACCCAGTACTTC

J gene: TRBJ2-1
D gene: TRBD2
V gene: TRBV7-9
clone size: .
CDR3 length: 18
CDR3 protein: CASTPGSGGEMAYNEQFF
CDR3 DNA: TGTGCCAGCACCCCAGGTAGCGGGGGGGAGATGGCCTACAATGAGCAGTTCTTC

J gene: TRBJ1-3
D gene: .
V gene: TRBV7-9
clone size: .
CDR3 length: 16
CDR3 protein: CASSFPQDSSGNTIYF
CDR3 DNA: TGTGCCAGCAGCTTTCCTCAGGATTCCTCTGGAAACACCATATATTTT

J gene: TRBJ1-2
D gene: .
V gene: TRBV28
clone size: .
CDR3 length: 13
CDR3 protein: CASSTGTSGGYTF
CDR3 DNA: TGTGCCAGCAGTACAGGGACAAGCGGTGGCTACACCTTC

J gene: TRBJ2-5
D gene: .
V gene: TRBV11-2
clone size: .
CDR3 length: 15
CDR3 protein: CASSHPPGPEGTQYF
CDR3 DNA: TGTGCCAGCAGCCACCCACCGGGCCCTGAGGGGACCCAGTACTTC

J gene: TRBJ2-1
D gene: .
V gene: TRBV7-9
clone size: few
CDR3 length: 14
CDR3 protein: CASSFRDGYNEQFF
CDR3 DNA: TGTGCCAGCAGCTTCCGGGACGGGTACAATGAGCAGTTCTTC

J gene: TRBJ2-1
D gene: .
V gene: TRBV28
clone size: .
CDR3 length: 14
CDR3 protein: CASTQHTAGNEQFF
CDR3 DNA: TGTGCCAGCACACAGCACACAGCTGGGAATGAGCAGTTCTTC

J gene: TRBJ2-6
D gene: TRBD1
V gene: TRBV10-3
clone size: few
CDR3 length: 15
CDR3 protein: CATGGENSGANVLTF
CDR3 DNA: TGTGCCACAGGGGGCGAAAACTCTGGGGCCAACGTCCTGACTTTC

J gene: TRBJ2-3
D gene: TRBD1
V gene: TRBV6-1
clone size: few
CDR3 length: 14
CDR3 protein: CASRDRGSTDTQYF
CDR3 DNA: TGTGCCAGCAGGGACAGGGGGAGCACAGATACGCAGTATTTT

J gene: TRBJ2-2
D gene: .
V gene: TRBV24-1
clone size: few
CDR3 length: 13
CDR3 protein: CATSDVNTGELFF
CDR3 DNA: TGTGCCACCAGTGATGTCAACACCGGGGAGCTGTTTTTT

J gene: TRBJ2-1
D gene: .
V gene: TRBV20-1
clone size: few
CDR3 length: 14
CDR3 protein: CSASQRFSYNEQFF
CDR3 DNA: TGCAGTGCTAGCCAGCGGTTCTCCTACAATGAGCAGTTCTTC

J gene: TRBJ2-3
D gene: TRBD1
V gene: TRBV12-3/TRBV12-4
clone size: .
CDR3 length: 17
CDR3 protein: CASSSFPDRASTDTQYF
CDR3 DNA: TGTGCCAGCAGTTCTTTTCCCGACAGGGCTAGCACAGATACGCAGTATTTT

J gene: TRBJ1-1
D gene: TRBD1
V gene: TRBV5-1
clone size: many
CDR3 length: 14
CDR3 protein: CASSVGQANTEAFF
CDR3 DNA: TGCGCCAGCAGCGTCGGACAGGCGAACACTGAAGCTTTCTTT

J gene: TRBJ1-5
D gene: .
V gene: TRBV15
clone size: .
CDR3 length: 15
CDR3 protein: CATSSDRYSNQPQHF
CDR3 DNA: TGTGCCACCAGCAGCGACAGGTATAGCAATCAGCCCCAGCATTTT

J gene: TRBJ1-5
D gene: .
V gene: TRBV2
clone size: .
CDR3 length: 15
CDR3 protein: CASGEELYSNQPQHF
CDR3 DNA: TGTGCCAGCGGTGAAGAGTTATATAGCAATCAGCCCCAGCATTTT

J gene: TRBJ2-7
D gene: TRBD1
V gene: TRBV10-3
clone size: .
CDR3 length: 17
CDR3 protein: CAIGESNAGQGSYEQYF
CDR3 DNA: TGTGCCATCGGTGAGTCGAATGCGGGACAGGGCTCCTACGAGCAGTACTTC

J gene: TRBJ2-1
D gene: TRBD2
V gene: TRBV4-1
clone size: .
CDR3 length: 16
CDR3 protein: CASSLLAGTNYNERFF
CDR3 DNA: TGCGCCAGCAGCCTCCTGGCCGGGACTAACTACAATGAGCGGTTCTTC

J gene: TRBJ2-5
D gene: TRBD2
V gene: TRBV5-1
clone size: .
CDR3 length: 16
CDR3 protein: CASSLALAGSWETQYF
CDR3 DNA: TGCGCCAGCAGCTTGGCCCTAGCGGGGTCCTGGGAGACCCAGTACTTC

J gene: TRBJ2-7
D gene: TRBD2
V gene: TRBV20-1
clone size: .
CDR3 length: 14
CDR3 protein: CSPTRASGGYEQYF
CDR3 DNA: TGCAGCCCCACCCGGGCTAGCGGGGGCTACGAGCAGTACTTC

J gene: TRBJ2-3
D gene: TRBD2
V gene: TRBV6-1
clone size: .
CDR3 length: 17
CDR3 protein: CASRGLAERFSTDTQYF
CDR3 DNA: TGTGCCAGCAGGGGACTAGCGGAGAGGTTTAGCACAGATACGCAGTATTTT

J gene: TRBJ2-1
D gene: .
V gene: TRBV30
clone size: .
CDR3 length: 14
CDR3 protein: CAWTLGLAWNEQFF
CDR3 DNA: TGTGCCTGGACTCTAGGGCTAGCGTGGAATGAGCAGTTCTTC

J gene: TRBJ2-7
D gene: .
V gene: TRBV28
clone size: .
CDR3 length: 14
CDR3 protein: CASSVAGPSYEQYF
CDR3 DNA: TGTGCCAGCAGTGTGGCAGGTCCCTCCTACGAGCAGTACTTC

J gene: TRBJ1-2
D gene: TRBD1
V gene: TRBV5-1
clone size: once
CDR3 length: 13
CDR3 protein: CASSPTGARGYTF
CDR3 DNA: TGCGCCAGCAGCCCGACAGGGGCGCGGGGCTACACCTTC

J gene: TRBJ2-7
D gene: TRBD1
V gene: TRBV4-1
clone size: .
CDR3 length: 15
CDR3 protein: CVSSARDRDPYEQYF
CDR3 DNA: TGCGTCAGCAGCGCGCGGGACAGGGACCCCTACGAGCAGTACTTC

J gene: TRBJ2-1
D gene: TRBD2
V gene: TRBV7-2
clone size: .
CDR3 length: 15
CDR3 protein: CASSTTSGRSNEQFF
CDR3 DNA: TGTGCCAGCAGTACGACTAGCGGGAGGTCAAATGAGCAGTTCTTC

J gene: TRBJ2-1
D gene: TRBD2
V gene: TRBV7-2
clone size: few
CDR3 length: 17
CDR3 protein: CASSLVGSGGAVNEQFF
CDR3 DNA: TGTGCCAGCAGCTTAGTAGGTAGCGGGGGGGCCGTAAATGAGCAGTTCTTC

J gene: TRBJ1-5
D gene: .
V gene: TRBV9
clone size: once
CDR3 length: 15
CDR3 protein: CASSAQPNSNQPQHF
CDR3 DNA: TGTGCCAGCAGCGCGCAACCTAATAGCAATCAGCCCCAGCATTTT

J gene: TRBJ1-2
D gene: .
V gene: TRBV15
clone size: few
CDR3 length: 15
CDR3 protein: CATSKEGDTNYGYTF
CDR3 DNA: TGTGCCACCAGCAAGGAGGGAGACACTAACTATGGCTACACCTTC

J gene: TRBJ1-6
D gene: .
V gene: TRBV7-9
clone size: .
CDR3 length: 16
CDR3 protein: CASSLAIVSKESPLHF
CDR3 DNA: TGTGCCAGCAGCTTAGCGATCGTTTCGAAGGAGTCACCCCTCCACTTT

J gene: TRBJ2-1
D gene: .
V gene: TRBV9
clone size: .
CDR3 length: 12
CDR3 protein: CASSGLRGEQFF
CDR3 DNA: TGTGCCAGCAGCGGACTAAGAGGTGAGCAGTTCTTC

J gene: TRBJ1-1
D gene: .
V gene: TRBV3-1
clone size: .
CDR3 length: 13
CDR3 protein: CASSLGPSTEAFF
CDR3 DNA: TGTGCCAGCAGCCTCGGACCGAGCACTGAAGCTTTCTTT

J gene: TRBJ2-1
D gene: .
V gene: TRBV20-1
clone size: .
CDR3 length: 16
CDR3 protein: CSANNRDISSYSEQFF
CDR3 DNA: TGCAGTGCTAACAACCGGGACATATCCTCCTACAGTGAGCAGTTCTTC

J gene: TRBJ2-3
D gene: .
V gene: TRBV9
clone size: .
CDR3 length: 14
CDR3 protein: CASSSLTLTDTQYF
CDR3 DNA: TGTGCCAGCAGCTCCCTCACACTCACAGATACGCAGTATTTT